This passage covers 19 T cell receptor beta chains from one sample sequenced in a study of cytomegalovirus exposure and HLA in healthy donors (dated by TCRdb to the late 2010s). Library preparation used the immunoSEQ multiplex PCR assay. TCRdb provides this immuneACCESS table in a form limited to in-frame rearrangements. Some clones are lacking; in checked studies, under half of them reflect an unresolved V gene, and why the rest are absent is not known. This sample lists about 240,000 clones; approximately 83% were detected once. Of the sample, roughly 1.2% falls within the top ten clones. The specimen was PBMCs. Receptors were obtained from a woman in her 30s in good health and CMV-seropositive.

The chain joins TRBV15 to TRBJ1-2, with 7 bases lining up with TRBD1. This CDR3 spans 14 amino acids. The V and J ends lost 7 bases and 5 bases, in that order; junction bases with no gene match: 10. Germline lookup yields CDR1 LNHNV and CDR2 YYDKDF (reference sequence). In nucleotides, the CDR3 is TGTGCCACCAAAACAGGGGCGGATATTTATGGCTACACCTTC. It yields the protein CATKTGADIYGYTF.

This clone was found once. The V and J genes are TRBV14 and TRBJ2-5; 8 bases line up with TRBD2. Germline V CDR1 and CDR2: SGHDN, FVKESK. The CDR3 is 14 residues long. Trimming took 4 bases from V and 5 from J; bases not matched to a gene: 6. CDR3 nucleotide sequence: TGTGCCAGCAGCCGAGGACTAGCCGGGGAGACCCAGTACTTC. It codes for CASSRGLAGETQYF.

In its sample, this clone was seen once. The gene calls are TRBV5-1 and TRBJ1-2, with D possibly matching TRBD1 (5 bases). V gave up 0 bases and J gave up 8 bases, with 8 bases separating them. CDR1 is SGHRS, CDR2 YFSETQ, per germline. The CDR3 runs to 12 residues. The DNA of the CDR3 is TGCGCCAGCAGCTTGGCGGGGGAGGGCTACACCTTC. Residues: CASSLAGEGYTF.

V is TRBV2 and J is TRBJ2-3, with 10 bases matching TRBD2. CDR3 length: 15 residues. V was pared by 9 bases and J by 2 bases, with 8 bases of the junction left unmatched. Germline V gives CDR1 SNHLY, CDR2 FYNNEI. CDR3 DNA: TGTGCCAGTCTATGGGGACTAGCGTTCACAGATACGCAGTATTTT. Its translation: CASLWGLAFTDTQYF.

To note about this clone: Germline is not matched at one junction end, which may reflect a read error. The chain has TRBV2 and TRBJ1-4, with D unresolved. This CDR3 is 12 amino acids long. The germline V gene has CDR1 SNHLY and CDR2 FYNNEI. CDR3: CASSEGSVGLQF. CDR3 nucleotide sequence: TGTGCCAGCAGCGAAGGTTCAGTCGGTCTACAGTTT.

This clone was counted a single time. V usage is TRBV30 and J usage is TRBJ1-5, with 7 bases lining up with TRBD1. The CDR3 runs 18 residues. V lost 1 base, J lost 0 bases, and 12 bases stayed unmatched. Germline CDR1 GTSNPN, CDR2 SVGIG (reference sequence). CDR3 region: CAWSAPGQLMYSNQPQHF. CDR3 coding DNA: TGTGCCTGGAGTGCACCGGGACAGTTAATGTATAGCAATCAGCCCCAGCATTTT.

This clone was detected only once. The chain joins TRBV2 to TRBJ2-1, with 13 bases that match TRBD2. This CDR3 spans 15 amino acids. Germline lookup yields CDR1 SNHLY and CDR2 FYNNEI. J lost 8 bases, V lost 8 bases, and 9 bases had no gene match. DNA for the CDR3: TGTGCCAGCGGCGGACTAGCGGGAGTTGGGGATGAGCAGTTCTTC. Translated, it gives CASGGLAGVGDEQFF.

The CDR3 bases are TGTGCCAGCAGCCCGGGGGGGGCGAACACTGAAGCTTTCTTT. Amino acids: CASSPGGANTEAFF. V and J are TRBV25-1 and TRBJ1-1, with D perhaps matching TRBD1 (6 bases). This CDR3 is 14 amino acids long. Trimming took 6 bases from V and 1 from J, leaving 12 bases between them. From germline, CDR1 is MGHDK and CDR2 SYGVNS. The full variable domain, its missing parts supplied by reference TRBV25-1 and TRBJ1-1, is EADIYQTPRYLVIGTGKKITLECSQTMGHDKMYWYQQDPGMELHLIHYSYGVNSTEKGDLSSESTVSRIRTEHFPLTLESARPSHTSQYLCASSPGGANTEAFFGQGTRLTVV.

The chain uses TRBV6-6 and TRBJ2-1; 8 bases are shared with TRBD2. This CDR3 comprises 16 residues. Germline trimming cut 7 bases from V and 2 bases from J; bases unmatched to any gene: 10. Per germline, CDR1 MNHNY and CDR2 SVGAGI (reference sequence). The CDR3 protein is CASKARGGLPYNEQFF. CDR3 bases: TGTGCCAGCAAAGCTCGGGGGGGGTTACCCTACAATGAGCAGTTCTTC.

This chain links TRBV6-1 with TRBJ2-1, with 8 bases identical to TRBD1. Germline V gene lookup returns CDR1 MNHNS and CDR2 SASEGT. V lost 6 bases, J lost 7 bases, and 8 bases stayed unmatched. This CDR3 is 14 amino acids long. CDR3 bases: TGTGCCAGCAGAGGGCAGGGGGCGCGAAATGAGCAGTTCTTC. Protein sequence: CASRGQGARNEQFF.

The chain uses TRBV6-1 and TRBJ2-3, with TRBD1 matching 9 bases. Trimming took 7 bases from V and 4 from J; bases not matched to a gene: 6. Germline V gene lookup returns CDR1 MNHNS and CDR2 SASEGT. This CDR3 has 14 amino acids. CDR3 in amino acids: CASIQGAEADTQYF. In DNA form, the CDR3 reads TGTGCCAGCATACAGGGGGCTGAAGCAGATACGCAGTATTTT.

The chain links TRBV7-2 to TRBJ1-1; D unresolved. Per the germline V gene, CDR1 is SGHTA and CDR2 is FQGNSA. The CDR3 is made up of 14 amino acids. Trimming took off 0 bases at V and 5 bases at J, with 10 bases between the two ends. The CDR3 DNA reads TGTGCCAGCAGCTTAGCGGCGGGTGGGACTGAAGCTTTCTTT. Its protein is CASSLAAGGTEAFF.

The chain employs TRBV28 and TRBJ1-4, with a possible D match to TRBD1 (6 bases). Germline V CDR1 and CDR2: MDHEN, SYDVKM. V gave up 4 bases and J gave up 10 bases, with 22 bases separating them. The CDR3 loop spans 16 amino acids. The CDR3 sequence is CASSSHGAGAVGKLFF. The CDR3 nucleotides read TGTGCCAGCAGTTCCCATGGCGCGGGGGCTGTGGGAAAACTGTTTTTT. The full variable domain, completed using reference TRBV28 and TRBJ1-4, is DVKVTQSSRYLVKRTGEKVFLECVQDMDHENMFWYRQDPGLGLRLIYFSYDVKMKEKGDIPEGYSVSREKKERFSLILESASTNQTSMYLCASSSHGAGAVGKLFFGSGTQLSVL.

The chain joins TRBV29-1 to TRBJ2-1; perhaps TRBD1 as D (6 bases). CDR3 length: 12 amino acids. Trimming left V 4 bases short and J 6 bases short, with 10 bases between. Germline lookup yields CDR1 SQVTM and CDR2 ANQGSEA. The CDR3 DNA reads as TGCAGCGTTGGTGGGGGCCGCAATGAGCAGTTCTTC. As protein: CSVGGGRNEQFF.

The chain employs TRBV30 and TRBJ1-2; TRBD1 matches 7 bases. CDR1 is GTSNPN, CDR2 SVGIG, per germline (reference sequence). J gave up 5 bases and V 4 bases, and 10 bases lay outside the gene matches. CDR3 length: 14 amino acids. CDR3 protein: CAWKRRDSFYGYTF. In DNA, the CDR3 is TGTGCCTGGAAGCGCCGGGACAGTTTTTATGGCTACACCTTC.

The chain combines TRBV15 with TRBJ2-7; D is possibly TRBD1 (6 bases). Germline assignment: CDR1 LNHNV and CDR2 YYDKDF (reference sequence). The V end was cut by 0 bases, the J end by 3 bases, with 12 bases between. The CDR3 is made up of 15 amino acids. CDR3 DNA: TGTGCCACCAGCAGAGATCACAGGGTCGACTACGAGCAGTACTTC. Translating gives CATSRDHRVDYEQYF.

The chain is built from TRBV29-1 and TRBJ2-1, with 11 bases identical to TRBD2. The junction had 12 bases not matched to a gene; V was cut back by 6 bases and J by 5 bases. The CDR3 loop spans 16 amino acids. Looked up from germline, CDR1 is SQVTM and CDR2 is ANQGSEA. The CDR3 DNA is TGCAGCGTCGTCCTTTCGACTAGCGGGGTAGACAATGAGCAGTTCTTC. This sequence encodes CSVVLSTSGVDNEQFF.

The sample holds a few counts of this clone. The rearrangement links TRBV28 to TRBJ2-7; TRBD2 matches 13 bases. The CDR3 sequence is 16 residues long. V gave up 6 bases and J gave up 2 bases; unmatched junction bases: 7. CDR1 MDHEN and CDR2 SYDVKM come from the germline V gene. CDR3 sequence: CASSPGGTSGTYEQYF. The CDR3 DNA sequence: TGTGCCAGCAGCCCTGGCGGGACTAGCGGGACCTACGAGCAGTACTTC.

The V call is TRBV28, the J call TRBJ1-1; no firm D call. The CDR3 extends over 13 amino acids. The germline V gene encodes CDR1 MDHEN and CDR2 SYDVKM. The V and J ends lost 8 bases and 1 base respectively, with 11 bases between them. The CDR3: CASSDIKNTEAFF. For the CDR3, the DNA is TGTGCCAGCTCCGACATTAAGAACACTGAAGCTTTCTTT.